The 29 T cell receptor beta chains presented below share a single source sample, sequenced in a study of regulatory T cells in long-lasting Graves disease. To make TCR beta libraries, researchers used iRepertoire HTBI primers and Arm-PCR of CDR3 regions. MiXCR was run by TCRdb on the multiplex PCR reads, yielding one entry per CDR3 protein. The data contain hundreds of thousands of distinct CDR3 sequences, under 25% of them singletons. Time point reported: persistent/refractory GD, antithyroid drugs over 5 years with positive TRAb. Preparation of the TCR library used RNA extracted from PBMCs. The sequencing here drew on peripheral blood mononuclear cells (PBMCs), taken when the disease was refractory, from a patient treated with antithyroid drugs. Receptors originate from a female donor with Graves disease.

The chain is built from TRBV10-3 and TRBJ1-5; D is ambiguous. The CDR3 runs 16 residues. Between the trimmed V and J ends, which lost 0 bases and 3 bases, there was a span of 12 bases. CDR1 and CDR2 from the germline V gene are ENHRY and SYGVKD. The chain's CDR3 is CAISESIGKDNQPQHF. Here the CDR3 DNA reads TGTGCCATCAGTGAGTCGATAGGAAAGGACAATCAGCCCCAGCATTTT.

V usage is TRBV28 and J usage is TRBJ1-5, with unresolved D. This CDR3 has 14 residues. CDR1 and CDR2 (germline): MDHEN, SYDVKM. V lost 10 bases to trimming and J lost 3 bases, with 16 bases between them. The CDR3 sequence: CAINPHRANQPQHF. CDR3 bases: TGTGCCATCAACCCCCATCGAGCCAATCAGCCCCAGCATTTT. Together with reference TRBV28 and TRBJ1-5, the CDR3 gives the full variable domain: DVKVTQSSRYLVKRTGEKVFLECVQDMDHENMFWYRQDPGLGLRLIYFSYDVKMKEKGDIPEGYSVSREKKERFSLILESASTNQTSMYLCAINPHRANQPQHFGDGTRLSIL.

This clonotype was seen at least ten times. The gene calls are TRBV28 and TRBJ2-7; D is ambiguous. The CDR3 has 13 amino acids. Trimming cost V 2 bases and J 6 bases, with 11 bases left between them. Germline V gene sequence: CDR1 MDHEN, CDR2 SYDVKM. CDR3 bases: TGTGCCAGCAGTTTAGAGTCTTCTGGCGAGCAGTACTTC. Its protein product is CASSLESSGEQYF.

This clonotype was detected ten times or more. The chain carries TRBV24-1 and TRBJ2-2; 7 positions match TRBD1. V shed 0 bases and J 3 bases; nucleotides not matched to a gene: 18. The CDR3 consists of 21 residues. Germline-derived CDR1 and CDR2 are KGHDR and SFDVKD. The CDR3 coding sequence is TGTGCCACCAGTGATTTGAGGGAGATATCCGACAGGGAAGGGTACACCGGGGAGCTGTTTTTT. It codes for CATSDLREISDREGYTGELFF.

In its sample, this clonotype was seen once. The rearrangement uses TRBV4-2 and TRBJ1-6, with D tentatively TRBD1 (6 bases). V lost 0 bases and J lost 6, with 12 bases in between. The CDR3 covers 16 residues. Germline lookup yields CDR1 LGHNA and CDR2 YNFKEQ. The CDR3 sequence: CASSQDGGGLNSPLHF. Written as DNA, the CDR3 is TGTGCCAGCAGCCAAGATGGAGGGGGACTTAATTCACCCCTCCACTTT.

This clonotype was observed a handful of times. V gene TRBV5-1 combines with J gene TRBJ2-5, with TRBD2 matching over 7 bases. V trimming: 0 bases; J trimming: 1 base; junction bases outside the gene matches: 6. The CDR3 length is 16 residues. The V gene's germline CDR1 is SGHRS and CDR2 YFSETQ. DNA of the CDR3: TGCGCCAGCAGCTTGGCTCGTTGGGGGGGCCAAGAGACCCAGTACTTC. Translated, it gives CASSLARWGGQETQYF.

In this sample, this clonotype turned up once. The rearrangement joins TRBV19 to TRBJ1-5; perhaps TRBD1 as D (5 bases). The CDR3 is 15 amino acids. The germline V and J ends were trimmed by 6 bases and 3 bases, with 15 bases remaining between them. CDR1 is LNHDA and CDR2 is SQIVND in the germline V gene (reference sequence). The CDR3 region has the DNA TGTGCCAGTAGAGGGGCGACAGAAGTCAATCAGCCCCAGCATTTT. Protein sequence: CASRGATEVNQPQHF. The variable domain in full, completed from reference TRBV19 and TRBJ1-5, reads DGGITQSPKYLFRKEGQNVTLSCEQNLNHDAMYWYRQDPGQGLRLIYYSQIVNDFQKGDIAEGYSVSREKKESFPLTVTSAQKNPTAFYLCASRGATEVNQPQHFGDGTRLSIL.

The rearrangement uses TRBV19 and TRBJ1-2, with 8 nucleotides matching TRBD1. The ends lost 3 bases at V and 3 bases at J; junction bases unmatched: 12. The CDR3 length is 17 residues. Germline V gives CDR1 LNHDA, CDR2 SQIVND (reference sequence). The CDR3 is CASSIQSGTGYYYGYTF. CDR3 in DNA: TGTGCCAGTAGTATCCAATCCGGGACAGGATACTACTATGGCTACACCTTC. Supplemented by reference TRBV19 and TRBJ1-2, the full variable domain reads DGGITQSPKYLFRKEGQNVTLSCEQNLNHDAMYWYRQDPGQGLRLIYYSQIVNDFQKGDIAEGYSVSREKKESFPLTVTSAQKNPTAFYLCASSIQSGTGYYYGYTFGSGTRLTVV.

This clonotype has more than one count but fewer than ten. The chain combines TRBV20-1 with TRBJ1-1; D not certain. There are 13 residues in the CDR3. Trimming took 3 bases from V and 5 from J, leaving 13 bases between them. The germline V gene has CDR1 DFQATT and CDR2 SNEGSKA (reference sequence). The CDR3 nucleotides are TGCAGTGCTAGTGAGTGGGAGGGAACTGAAGCTTTCTTT. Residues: CSASEWEGTEAFF.

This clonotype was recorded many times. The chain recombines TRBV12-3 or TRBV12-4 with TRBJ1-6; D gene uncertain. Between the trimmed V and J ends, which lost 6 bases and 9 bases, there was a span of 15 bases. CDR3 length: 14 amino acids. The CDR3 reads CASSPRRSSSPLHF. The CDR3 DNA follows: TGTGCCAGCAGCCCCCGTCGGTCAAGTTCACCCCTCCACTTT.

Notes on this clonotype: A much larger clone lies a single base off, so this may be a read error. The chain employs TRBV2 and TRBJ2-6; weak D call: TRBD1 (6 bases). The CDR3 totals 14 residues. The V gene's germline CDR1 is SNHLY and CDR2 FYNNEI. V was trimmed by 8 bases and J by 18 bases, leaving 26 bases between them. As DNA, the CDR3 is TGTGCCAGCCTCACAGGGTCTGGGGCCAACATCCCGACTTTC. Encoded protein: CASLTGSGANIPTF.

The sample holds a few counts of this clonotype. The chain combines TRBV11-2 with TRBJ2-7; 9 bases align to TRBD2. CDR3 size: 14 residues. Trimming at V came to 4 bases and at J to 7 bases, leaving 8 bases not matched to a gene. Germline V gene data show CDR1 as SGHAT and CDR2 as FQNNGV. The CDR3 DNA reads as TGTGCCAGCAGCTCGTTAGCGGGAGTGGGGGAGCAGTACTTC. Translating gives CASSSLAGVGEQYF. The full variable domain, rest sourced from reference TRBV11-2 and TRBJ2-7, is EAGVAQSPRYKIIEKRQSVAFWCNPISGHATLYWYQQILGQGPKLLIQFQNNGVVDDSQLPKDRFSAERLKGVDSTLKIQPAKLEDSAVYLCASSSLAGVGEQYFGPGTRLTVT.

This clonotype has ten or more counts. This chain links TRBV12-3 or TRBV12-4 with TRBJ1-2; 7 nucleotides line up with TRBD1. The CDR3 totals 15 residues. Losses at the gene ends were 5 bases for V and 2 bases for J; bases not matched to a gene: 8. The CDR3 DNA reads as TGTGCCAGCAGTCCACAAGGGACAGCAAACTATGGCTACACCTTC. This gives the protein CASSPQGTANYGYTF.

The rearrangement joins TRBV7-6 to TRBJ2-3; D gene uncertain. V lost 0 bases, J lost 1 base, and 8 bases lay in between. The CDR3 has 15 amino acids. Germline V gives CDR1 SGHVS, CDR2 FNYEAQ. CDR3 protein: CASSLAGSRTDTQYF. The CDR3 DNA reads TGTGCCAGCAGCTTAGCGGGGTCCCGCACAGATACGCAGTATTTT.

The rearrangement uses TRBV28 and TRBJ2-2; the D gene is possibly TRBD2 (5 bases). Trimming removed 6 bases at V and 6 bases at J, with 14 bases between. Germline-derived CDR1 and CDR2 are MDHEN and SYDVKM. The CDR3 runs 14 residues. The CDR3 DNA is TGTGCCAGCAGCGAGTCGGGGTTTCCCGGGGAGCTGTTTTTT. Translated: CASSESGFPGELFF.

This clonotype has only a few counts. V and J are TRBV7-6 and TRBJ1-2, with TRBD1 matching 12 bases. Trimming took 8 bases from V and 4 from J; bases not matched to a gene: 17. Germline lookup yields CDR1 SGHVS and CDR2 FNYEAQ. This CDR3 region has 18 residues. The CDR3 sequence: CASSTTPGQGASVYGYTF. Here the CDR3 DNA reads TGTGCCAGCTCAACCACTCCGGGACAGGGGGCTTCTGTCTATGGCTACACCTTC.

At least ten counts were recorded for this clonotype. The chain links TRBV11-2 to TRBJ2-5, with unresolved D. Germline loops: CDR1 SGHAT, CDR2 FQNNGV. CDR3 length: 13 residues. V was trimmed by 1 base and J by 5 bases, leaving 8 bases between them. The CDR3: CASSLAAPETQYF. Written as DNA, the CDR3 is TGTGCCAGCAGCTTAGCCGCCCCCGAGACCCAGTACTTC.

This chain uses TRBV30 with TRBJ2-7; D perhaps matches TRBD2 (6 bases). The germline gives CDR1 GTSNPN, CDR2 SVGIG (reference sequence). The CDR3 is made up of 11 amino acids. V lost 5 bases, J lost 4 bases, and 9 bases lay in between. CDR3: CAWRRAYEQYF. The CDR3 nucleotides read TGTGCCTGGCGGAGGGCGTACGAGCAGTACTTC.

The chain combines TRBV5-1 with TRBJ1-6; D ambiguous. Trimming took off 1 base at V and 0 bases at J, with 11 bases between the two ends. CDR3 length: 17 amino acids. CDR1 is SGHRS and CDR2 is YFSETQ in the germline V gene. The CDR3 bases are TGCGCCAGCAGCTTGTATGACCGCCGCTCCTATAATTCACCCCTCCACTTT. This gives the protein CASSLYDRRSYNSPLHF. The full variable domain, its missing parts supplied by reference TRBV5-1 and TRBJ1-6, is KAGVTQTPRYLIKTRGQQVTLSCSPISGHRSVSWYQQTPGQGLQFLFEYFSETQRNKGNFPGRFSGRQFSNSRSEMNVSTLELGDSALYLCASSLYDRRSYNSPLHFGNGTRLTVT.

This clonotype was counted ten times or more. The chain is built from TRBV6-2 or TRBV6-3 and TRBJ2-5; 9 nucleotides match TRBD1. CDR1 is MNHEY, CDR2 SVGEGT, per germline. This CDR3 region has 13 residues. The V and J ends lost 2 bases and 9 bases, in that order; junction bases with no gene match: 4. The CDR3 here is CASSYTGGRAQYF. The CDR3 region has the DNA TGTGCCAGCAGTTACACAGGGGGCAGGGCCCAGTACTTC.

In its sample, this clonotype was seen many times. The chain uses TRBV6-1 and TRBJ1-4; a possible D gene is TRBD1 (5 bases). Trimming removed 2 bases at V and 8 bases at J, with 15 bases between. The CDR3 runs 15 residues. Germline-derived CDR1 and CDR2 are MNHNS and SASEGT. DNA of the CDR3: TGTGCCAGCAGTGAACGGGACGGCTATTTGGAAAAACTGTTTTTT. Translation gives CASSERDGYLEKLFF.

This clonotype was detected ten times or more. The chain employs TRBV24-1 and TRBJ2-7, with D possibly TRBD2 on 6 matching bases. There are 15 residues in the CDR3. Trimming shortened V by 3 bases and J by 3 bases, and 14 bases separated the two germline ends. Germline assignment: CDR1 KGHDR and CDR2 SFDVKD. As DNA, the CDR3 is TGTGCCACCAGTGATCCGAGGAGGGGAAACTACGAGCAGTACTTC. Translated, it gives CATSDPRRGNYEQYF.

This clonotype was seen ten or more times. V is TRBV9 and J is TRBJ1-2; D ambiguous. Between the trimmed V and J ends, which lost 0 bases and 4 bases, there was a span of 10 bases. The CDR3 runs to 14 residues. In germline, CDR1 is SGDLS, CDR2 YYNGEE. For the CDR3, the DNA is TGTGCCAGCAGCGTAGCCGGCAGGCCCTATGGCTACACCTTC. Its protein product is CASSVAGRPYGYTF.

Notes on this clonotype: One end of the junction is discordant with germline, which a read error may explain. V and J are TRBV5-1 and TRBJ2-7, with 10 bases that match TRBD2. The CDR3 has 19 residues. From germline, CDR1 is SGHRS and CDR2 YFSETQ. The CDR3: CASSLSGLAGAQVLYEQYF. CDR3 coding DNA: TGTGCCAGCAGCTTGTCGGGGCTAGCGGGAGCCCAAGTCTTGTACGAGCAGTACTTC.

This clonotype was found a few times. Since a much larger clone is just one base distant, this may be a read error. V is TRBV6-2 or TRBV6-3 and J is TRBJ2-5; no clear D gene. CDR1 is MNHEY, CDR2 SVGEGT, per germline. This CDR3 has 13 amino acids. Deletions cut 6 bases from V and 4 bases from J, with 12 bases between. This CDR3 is CASSPGDPETQYF. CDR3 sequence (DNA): TGTGCCAGCAGCCCCGGAGACCCAGAGACCCAGTACTTC.

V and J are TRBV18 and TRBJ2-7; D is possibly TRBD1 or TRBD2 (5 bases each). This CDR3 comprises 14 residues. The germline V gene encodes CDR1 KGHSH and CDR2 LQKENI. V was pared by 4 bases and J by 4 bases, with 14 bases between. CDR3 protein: CASSRHPEGYEQYF. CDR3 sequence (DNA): TGTGCCAGCTCACGTCACCCCGAGGGGTACGAGCAGTACTTC.

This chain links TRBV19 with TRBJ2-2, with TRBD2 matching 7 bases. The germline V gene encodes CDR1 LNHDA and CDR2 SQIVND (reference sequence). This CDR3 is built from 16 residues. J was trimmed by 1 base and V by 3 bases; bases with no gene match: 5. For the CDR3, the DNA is TGTGCCAGTAGTATTGGTCTAGCGGAGAACACCGGGGAGCTGTTTTTT. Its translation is CASSIGLAENTGELFF.

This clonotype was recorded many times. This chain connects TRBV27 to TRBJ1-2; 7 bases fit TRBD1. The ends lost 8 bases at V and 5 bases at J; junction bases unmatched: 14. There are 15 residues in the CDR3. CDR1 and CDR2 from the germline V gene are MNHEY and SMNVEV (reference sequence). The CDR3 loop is CASGNRGPSRYGYTF. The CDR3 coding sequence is TGTGCCAGCGGTAACAGGGGACCCTCTCGGTATGGCTACACCTTC.

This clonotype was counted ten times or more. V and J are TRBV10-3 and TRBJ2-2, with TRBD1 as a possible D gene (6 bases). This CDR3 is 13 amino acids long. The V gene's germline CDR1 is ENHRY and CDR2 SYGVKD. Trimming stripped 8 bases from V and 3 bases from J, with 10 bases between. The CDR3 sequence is CAIPGTYTGELFF. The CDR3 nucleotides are TGTGCCATCCCGGGGACATACACCGGGGAGCTGTTTTTT.